This T cell receptor beta chain was recovered during a study of blood T cell repertoires in COVID-19. Study context: Samples taken during acute and convalescent COVID-19 were collected in the United States, Italy and Spain. From T cells, B-cell-depleted T cells, or PBMCs came the material, which was cDNA or gDNA.

How the authors handled the data: The assay estimated nucleated cells by amplifying reference gene primers. The method was immunoSEQ multiplex PCR; TCRdb's version includes in-frame clones alone and lacks a portion of them. The V and J calls and clone size come from that table; D and trimming were worked out from the DNA. Of just under 150,000 clones listed, around four fifths are singletons. Per the germline V gene, CDR1 is SGHVS and CDR2 is FQNEAQ. J gave up 7 bases and V 4 bases, and 4 bases lay outside the gene matches. The CDR3 length is 13 residues. The sequence was collected from a human donor in a cohort sampled during active COVID-19. The sequencing input was peripheral blood. This chain uses TRBV7-8 with TRBJ1-3; 7 positions match TRBD1. The CDR3 region has the DNA TGTGCCAGCAGCTATCTACAGGGGAACACCATATATTTT. Its translation: CASSYLQGNTIYF.